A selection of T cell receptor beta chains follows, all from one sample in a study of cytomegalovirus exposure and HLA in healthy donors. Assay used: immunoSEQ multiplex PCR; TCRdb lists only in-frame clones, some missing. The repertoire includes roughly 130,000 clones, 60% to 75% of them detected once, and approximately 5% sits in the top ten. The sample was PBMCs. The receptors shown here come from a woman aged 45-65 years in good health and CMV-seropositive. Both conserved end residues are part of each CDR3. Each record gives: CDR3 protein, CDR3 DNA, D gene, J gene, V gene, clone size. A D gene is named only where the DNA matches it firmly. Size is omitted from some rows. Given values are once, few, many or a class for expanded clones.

CDR3: CASSQDLGDRGGYTF; DNA: TGCGCCAGCAGCCAAGACCTTGGGGATCGAGGGGGCTACACCTTC; D: -; J: TRBJ1-2; V: TRBV4-3; size: -
CDR3: CASSLSTGFPTDTQYF; DNA: TGTGCCAGCAGCTTATCAACAGGGTTTCCCACAGATACGCAGTATTTT; D: -; J: TRBJ2-3; V: TRBV11-3; size: -
CDR3: CASSPQIAGVSYEQYF; DNA: TGTGCCAGCAGCCCCCAGATAGCGGGGGTTTCCTACGAGCAGTACTTC; D: TRBD2; J: TRBJ2-7; V: TRBV7-9; size: few
CDR3: CASSARTGREQYF; DNA: TGTGCCAGCAGCGCGAGGACAGGGCGCGAGCAGTACTTC; D: TRBD1; J: TRBJ2-7; V: TRBV7-8; size: -
CDR3: CASSFQGGELFF; DNA: TGTGCCAGCAGCTTTCAGGGCGGGGAGCTGTTTTTT; D: -; J: TRBJ2-2; V: TRBV7-8; size: -
CDR3: CASSPGGNTEAFF; DNA: TGTGCCAGCAGCCCAGGGGGAAACACTGAAGCTTTCTTT; D: TRBD1; J: TRBJ1-1; V: TRBV7-8; size: -
CDR3: CASSETGLGADTQYF; DNA: TGTGCCAGCAGTGAAACAGGGCTCGGGGCAGATACGCAGTATTTT; D: -; J: TRBJ2-3; V: TRBV6-1; size: -
CDR3: CASTQAPGMAYGYTF; DNA: TGTGCCAGCACCCAAGCGCCGGGGATGGCCTATGGCTACACCTTC; D: -; J: TRBJ1-2; V: TRBV7-2; size: once
CDR3: CASSLAMGLGLPNEQFF; DNA: TGTGCCAGCAGCTTAGCAATGGGCTTAGGCCTCCCCAATGAGCAGTTCTTC; D: -; J: TRBJ2-1; V: TRBV7-6; size: -
CDR3: CASSQAGQHYGYTF; DNA: TGCGCCAGCAGCCAAGCGGGACAGCACTATGGCTACACCTTC; D: TRBD1; J: TRBJ1-2; V: TRBV4-1; size: -
CDR3: CASSRAGGPLETQYF; DNA: TGTGCCAGCAGCAGAGCGGGGGGGCCGTTGGAGACCCAGTACTTC; D: TRBD2; J: TRBJ2-5; V: TRBV11-3; size: once
CDR3: CASSYSRGVGEQYF; DNA: TGTGCCAGCAGTTACTCCAGGGGGGTAGGCGAGCAGTACTTC; D: -; J: TRBJ2-7; V: TRBV6-5; size: few
CDR3: CASSQGGRTEETQYF; DNA: TGCGCCAGCAGCCAAGGTGGCCGGACAGAAGAGACCCAGTACTTC; D: -; J: TRBJ2-5; V: TRBV4-1; size: -
CDR3: CASSATGSYNSPLHF; DNA: TGTGCCAGCAGTGCGACCGGGTCCTACAATTCACCCCTCCACTTT; D: -; J: TRBJ1-6; V: TRBV6-6; size: -
CDR3: CASSPDQQGFWGTNEQFF; DNA: TGTGCCAGCAGCCCCGACCAGCAGGGATTTTGGGGTACTAATGAGCAGTTCTTC; D: -; J: TRBJ2-1; V: TRBV7-6; size: -
CDR3: CASSLGGDTGELFF; DNA: TGTGCCAGCAGCTTGGGGGGCGACACCGGGGAGCTGTTTTTT; D: -; J: TRBJ2-2; V: TRBV5-4; size: -
CDR3: CASSSTSGGAPDTQYF; DNA: TGTGCCAGCAGTAGTACTAGCGGGGGGGCCCCAGATACGCAGTATTTT; D: TRBD2; J: TRBJ2-3; V: TRBV6-6; size: few
CDR3: CASSSGTDYEQYF; DNA: TGTGCCAGCTCATCCGGGACAGATTACGAGCAGTACTTC; D: TRBD1; J: TRBJ2-7; V: TRBV18; size: -
CDR3: CASSADRGRIYSNQPQHF; DNA: TGTGCCAGCAGTGCGGACAGGGGAAGAATTTATAGCAATCAGCCCCAGCATTTT; D: TRBD1; J: TRBJ1-5; V: TRBV2; size: -
CDR3: CASSQDIGRGTGELFF; DNA: TGTGCCAGCAGCCAAGATATCGGGCGGGGCACCGGGGAGCTGTTTTTT; D: -; J: TRBJ2-2; V: TRBV4-2; size: -
CDR3: CASSLGPGPRAYEQYF; DNA: TGTGCCAGCAGTTTAGGCCCAGGTCCAAGAGCCTACGAGCAGTACTTC; D: -; J: TRBJ2-7; V: TRBV6-6; size: -
CDR3: CASKTQGDLTEAFF; DNA: TGTGCCAGCAAAACCCAAGGGGACTTAACTGAAGCTTTCTTT; D: -; J: TRBJ1-1; V: TRBV27; size: few
CDR3: CASSQQGSNTEAFF; DNA: TGCGCCAGCAGCCAACAGGGATCGAACACTGAAGCTTTCTTT; D: -; J: TRBJ1-1; V: TRBV5-1; size: once
CDR3: CASSIDRTDVGGGYTF; DNA: TGTGCCAGTAGTATAGATCGGACCGACGTGGGAGGTGGCTACACCTTC; D: -; J: TRBJ1-2; V: TRBV19; size: few
CDR3: CASSRQGGEQYF; DNA: TGCGCCAGCAGCCGGCAGGGAGGCGAGCAGTACTTC; D: -; J: TRBJ2-7; V: TRBV5-1; size: -
CDR3: CASSEFGDRENEQFF; DNA: TGTGCCAGCAGTGAATTCGGGGACAGAGAGAATGAGCAGTTCTTC; D: TRBD1; J: TRBJ2-1; V: TRBV6-1; size: once
CDR3: CASSRTGIGNTEAFF; DNA: TGTGCCAGTAGTCGTACAGGGATTGGGAACACTGAAGCTTTCTTT; D: -; J: TRBJ1-1; V: TRBV19; size: -
CDR3: CAWSRTGITEAFF; DNA: TGTGCCTGGAGTCGTACAGGGATAACTGAAGCTTTCTTT; D: -; J: TRBJ1-1; V: TRBV30; size: few
CDR3: CASSVRGQETQYF; DNA: TGTGCCAGCAGTGTCCGGGGCCAAGAGACCCAGTACTTC; D: -; J: TRBJ2-5; V: TRBV2; size: -
CDR3: CASSPRQPETQYF; DNA: TGTGCCAGCTCACCACGACAGCCAGAGACCCAGTACTTC; D: -; J: TRBJ2-5; V: TRBV18; size: few
CDR3: CASSLPGQGNEKLFF; DNA: TGTGCCAGCAGCCTCCCGGGACAGGGTAATGAAAAACTGTTTTTT; D: TRBD1; J: TRBJ1-4; V: TRBV7-2; size: -
CDR3: CAISAGDRNEQFF; DNA: TGTGCCATCAGTGCAGGGGACCGAAATGAGCAGTTCTTC; D: -; J: TRBJ2-1; V: TRBV10-3; size: -
CDR3: CASSERGYEQYF; DNA: TGTGCCAGCAGCGAACGGGGCTACGAGCAGTACTTC; D: -; J: TRBJ2-7; V: TRBV7-6; size: -
CDR3: CASSMTGSPNQPQHF; DNA: TGTGCCAGCAGCATGACAGGGTCCCCCAATCAGCCCCAGCATTTT; D: TRBD1; J: TRBJ1-5; V: TRBV5-5; size: -
CDR3: CARSSAGQTGNQPQHF; DNA: TGTGCCCGGAGTTCTGCAGGACAGACGGGGAATCAGCCCCAGCATTTT; D: -; J: TRBJ1-5; V: TRBV30; size: once
CDR3: CAWESLADGGIGYTF; DNA: TGTGCCTGGGAGTCCCTGGCCGACGGGGGGATTGGCTACACCTTC; D: -; J: TRBJ1-2; V: TRBV30; size: -
CDR3: CASSFQGPNTEAFF; DNA: TGTGCCAGCAGCTTCCAGGGGCCGAACACTGAAGCTTTCTTT; D: -; J: TRBJ1-1; V: TRBV5-4; size: once
CDR3: CASSFQTGGGGYTF; DNA: TGTGCCAGCAGCTTCCAGACGGGAGGAGGAGGCTACACCTTC; D: -; J: TRBJ1-2; V: TRBV5-5; size: -
CDR3: CASSPRDRGRSQPQHF; DNA: TGTGCCAGCAGTCCCCGGGACAGGGGGCGAAGTCAGCCCCAGCATTTT; D: TRBD1; J: TRBJ1-5; V: TRBV27; size: -